These 27 T cell receptor beta chains were sequenced from one sample in a study of post-analysis software for immune sequencing data. Study-wide points: About 5 TRBV segments (TRBV5-6, TRBV5-1 and TRBV20-1 among them) occurred more frequently in patients than in controls.

Their cognate antigens are unknown. Prepared TCR beta cDNA libraries contained unique molecular identifiers. A single record per CDR3 protein comes from TCRdb applying MiXCR to the PCR reads. The table has approximately 770,000 distinct CDR3 sequences, just over 45% seen once. The material sequenced was blood. These receptor sequences come from a girl aged 10-17 years with multiple sclerosis.

This clonotype was observed once. The genes are TRBV19 and TRBJ1-1; perhaps TRBD1 as D (6 bases). Trimming took 4 bases from V and 4 from J, leaving 13 bases between them. CDR1 and CDR2 from the germline V gene are LNHDA and SQIVND (reference sequence). The CDR3 contains 14 residues. For the CDR3, the DNA is TGTGCCAGTAGTAGCGGGACAATTCGCACTGAAGCTTTCTTT. Translating it yields CASSSGTIRTEAFF.

In its sample, this clonotype was seen once. The V and J genes are TRBV12-5 and TRBJ1-2; no firm D call. The CDR3 totals 18 residues. Trimming took off 3 bases at V and 0 bases at J, with 20 bases between the two ends. The germline CDR1 and CDR2 sequences are LGHNT and FRNRAP. This chain's CDR3 is CASGLSSLPDGANYGYTF. CDR3 DNA: TGTGCTAGTGGTTTAAGTTCTTTGCCGGACGGGGCTAACTATGGCTACACCTTC.

CDR3 region: CASSLLAPTGMGKEWYGRTQYF. As DNA, the CDR3 is TGTGCCAGCAGCCTTCTAGCTCCTACGGGAATGGGGAAAGAATGGTACGGGCGGACCCAGTACTTC. This rearrangement joins TRBV7-6 to TRBJ2-5; perhaps TRBD2 as D (5 bases). The ends were cut back, 5 bases at V and 7 bases at J, with 41 bases in the middle. Per germline, CDR1 SGHVS and CDR2 FNYEAQ. This CDR3 spans 22 amino acids.

This chain connects TRBV20-1 to TRBJ2-7; D is undetermined. The CDR3 spans 13 residues. The germline CDR1 and CDR2 sequences are DFQATT and SNEGSKA (reference sequence). Trimming left V 6 bases short and J 3 bases short, with 15 bases between. The CDR3 bases are TGCAGTGCACTGGCGGATCCAATCTACGAGCAGTACTTC. Translating gives CSALADPIYEQYF.

V gene TRBV7-3 combines with J gene TRBJ2-7; D tentatively fits TRBD1 or TRBD2 (5 bases each). With the DNA end fitting TRBJ2-5 better, the J assignment may be wrong. The length of the CDR3 is 13 residues. Germline values: CDR1 SGHTA, CDR2 FQGTGA. The CDR3 loop reads CASSFPGTETQYF. In nucleotides, the CDR3 is TGTGCCAGCAGCTTCCCGGGGACGGAGACCCAGTACTTC.

This clonotype was seen more than once but under ten times. The J gene is TRBJ2-3, the V gene TRBV9; 8 bases agree with TRBD2. After removal of 4 bases from V and 2 bases from J, the junction contained 12 bases not matched to a gene. Looked up from germline, CDR1 is SGDLS and CDR2 is YYNGEE. There are 17 residues in the CDR3. CDR3 sequence reads: CASSPRGGPPDTDTQYF. DNA for the CDR3: TGTGCCAGCAGCCCCCGGGGGGGCCCCCCTGACACAGATACGCAGTATTTT.

This clonotype was picked up a small number of times. The V gene is TRBV12-3 or TRBV12-4, the J gene TRBJ2-3; weak D call: TRBD2 (6 bases). Trimming stripped 7 bases from V and 0 bases from J, with 14 bases between. This CDR3 has 15 residues. The CDR3 loop reads CASTGEKGSTDTQYF. The CDR3 DNA is TGTGCCAGCACGGGGGAGAAGGGCAGCACAGATACGCAGTATTTT.

This chain uses TRBV27 with TRBJ1-5; tentatively, D is TRBD1 (6 bases). From germline, CDR1 is MNHEY and CDR2 SMNVEV (reference sequence). The CDR3 contains 14 residues. Trimming pared 8 bases from V and 4 bases from J, leaving 15 bases between. The chain's CDR3 is CASRIGQGNQPQHF. The CDR3 region has the DNA TGTGCCAGCCGGATCGGGCAGGGGAATCAGCCCCAGCATTTT.

The V call is TRBV5-1, the J call TRBJ2-3; 10 bases line up with TRBD1. CDR1 SGHRS and CDR2 YFSETQ come from the germline V gene. CDR3 length: 15 amino acids. With V trimmed by 0 bases and J by 4 bases, 2 bases remained unmatched. The CDR3 DNA sequence: TGCGCCAGCAGCTTGGACGGGACAGGGGCAGATACGCAGTATTTT. Translated: CASSLDGTGADTQYF.

The genes are TRBV28 and TRBJ2-5, with 10 bases lining up with TRBD2. CDR1 is MDHEN and CDR2 is SYDVKM in the germline V gene. The CDR3 runs 18 residues. V was clipped by 3 bases and J by 3 bases; unmatched bases: 13. The CDR3 region has the DNA TGTGCCAGCAGTTTGAACCTAGCGGGAGAGTATTACGAAGAGACCCAGTACTTC. Translated, it gives CASSLNLAGEYYEETQYF.

In this sample, this clonotype turned up a few times. A much larger clone differs by one base, so this may be a read error. The chain has TRBV7-6 and TRBJ2-1, with 7 nucleotides matching TRBD2. Germline loops: CDR1 SGHVS, CDR2 FNYEAQ. With V trimmed by 4 bases and J by 4 bases, 10 bases remained unmatched. This CDR3 is built from 16 residues. The CDR3 region is CASSSHPSGNYNEQFF. In DNA, the CDR3 is TGTGCCAGCAGCTCCCACCCTAGCGGAAATTACAATGAGCAGTTCTTC. The complete variable domain, with remaining parts taken from reference TRBV7-6 and TRBJ2-1, reads GAGVSQSPRYKVTKRGQDVALRCDPISGHVSLYWYRQALGQGPEFLTYFNYEAQQDKSGLPNDRFSAERPEGSISTLTIQRTEQRDSAMYRCASSSHPSGNYNEQFFGPGTRLTVL.

V usage is TRBV5-1 and J usage is TRBJ2-1; 9 bases map to TRBD1. The trim removed 3 bases at V and 7 bases at J, leaving 11 bases unmatched. In germline, CDR1 is SGHRS, CDR2 YFSETQ. The CDR3 runs to 16 residues. The CDR3 region has the DNA TGCGCCAGCAGCTCTACAACAGGGGGCCTGGGGAATGAGCAGTTCTTC. Encoded protein: CASSSTTGGLGNEQFF.

In this sample, this clonotype turned up a few times. This chain joins TRBV29-1 and TRBJ1-2; D remains ambiguous. Germline CDR1 is SQVTM and CDR2 is ANQGSEA. Deletions cut 6 bases from V and 0 bases from J, with 11 bases between. The CDR3 is 13 residues long. The CDR3 nucleotides are TGCAGCGTCCTGACTGGAACTAACTATGGCTACACCTTC. It translates to CSVLTGTNYGYTF.

The chain combines TRBV20-1 with TRBJ2-1; 8 bases fit TRBD1. Germline V gene data show CDR1 as DFQATT and CDR2 as SNEGSKA (reference sequence). The CDR3 spans 13 residues. The ends lost 4 bases at V and 8 bases at J; junction bases unmatched: 7. The CDR3 DNA reads as TGCAGTGCTAAGAGGGACAGGATCCATGAGCAGTTCTTC. Protein product: CSAKRDRIHEQFF.

The rearrangement uses TRBV20-1 and TRBJ2-5, with TRBD2 matching 11 bases. Trimming cost V 3 bases and J 2 bases; bases outside gene matches: 8. CDR3 size: 16 residues. Germline CDR1 is DFQATT and CDR2 is SNEGSKA (reference sequence). CDR3 sequence reads: CSARGQASGGQETQYF. CDR3 nucleotide sequence: TGCAGTGCTAGGGGTCAGGCTAGCGGGGGGCAAGAGACCCAGTACTTC.

Remarks on this clonotype: The junction departs from germline at one end; a sequencing error may be responsible. The chain couples TRBV25-1 to TRBJ2-1; D gene uncertain. CDR3 length equals 12 residues. CDR1 is MGHDK and CDR2 is SYGVNS in the germline V gene. The CDR3 is CASSDRYNGQFF. The CDR3 DNA follows: TGTGCCAGCAGTGACAGGTACAATGGGCAGTTCTTC. Variable domain in full (rest from reference TRBV25-1 and TRBJ2-1): EADIYQTPRYLVIGTGKKITLECSQTMGHDKMYWYQQDPGMELHLIHYSYGVNSTEKGDLSSESTVSRIRTEHFPLTLESARPSHTSQYLCASSDRYNGQFFGPGTRLTVL.

The chain recombines TRBV6-1 with TRBJ2-3, with 7 bases identical to TRBD1. V dropped 7 bases and J dropped 4; count of bases not matched to a gene: 8. The CDR3 extends over 14 amino acids. Looked up from germline, CDR1 is MNHNS and CDR2 is SASEGT. The CDR3 bases are TGTGCCAGCACCTCCGGGACAGCCCCAGATACGCAGTATTTT. Protein: CASTSGTAPDTQYF.

This clonotype was counted at least ten times. V and J are TRBV7-3 and TRBJ2-3; D not certain. With 6 bases removed from V and 1 base from J, the gap between germline ends came to 8 bases. The CDR3 covers 13 residues. The germline gives CDR1 SGHTA, CDR2 FQGTGA. CDR3 nucleotide sequence: TGTGCCAGCAGTTTATTGGGCACAGATACGCAGTATTTT. Amino acids: CASSLLGTDTQYF.

The V gene is TRBV20-1, the J gene TRBJ2-7; 8 bases line up with TRBD1. The CDR3 totals 14 residues. Looked up from germline, CDR1 is DFQATT and CDR2 is SNEGSKA (reference sequence). V lost 2 bases to trimming and J lost 6 bases; unmatched junction nucleotides: 9. CDR3 sequence reads: CSARRETGVGEQYF. CDR3 DNA sequence: TGCAGTGCTAGAAGAGAGACAGGGGTTGGCGAGCAGTACTTC.

In its sample, this clonotype was seen a few times. The chain combines TRBV13 with TRBJ2-1; D might be TRBD2 (5 bases). The germline V and J ends were trimmed by 4 bases and 0 bases, with 13 bases remaining between them. This CDR3 has 16 amino acids. The V gene's germline CDR1 is PRHDT and CDR2 FYEKMQ (reference sequence). The CDR3 DNA follows: TGTGCCAGCAGCTCCCGGACTCCCAGCTCCTACAATGAGCAGTTCTTC. Its translation is CASSSRTPSSYNEQFF.

This clonotype showed up just a few times. J is TRBJ1-1 and V is TRBV12-3 or TRBV12-4; D uncertain. CDR3 length: 13 residues. Deletions cut 1 base from V and 3 bases from J, with 6 bases between. This CDR3 is CASSLGVDTEAFF. The CDR3 DNA follows: TGTGCCAGCAGTTTAGGTGTGGACACTGAAGCTTTCTTT.

The V and J genes are TRBV29-1 and TRBJ2-1, with D tentatively TRBD1 or TRBD2 (5 bases each). The CDR3 sequence is 14 residues long. Germline V lookup: CDR1 SQVTM, CDR2 ANQGSEA. V lost 2 bases and J 3 bases, leaving 11 bases between the germline ends. CDR3 amino acids: CSVERPGSYNEQFF. CDR3 DNA sequence: TGCAGCGTTGAACGGCCAGGGAGCTACAATGAGCAGTTCTTC.

This chain links TRBV10-2 with TRBJ2-7; no firm D call. Germline V lookup: CDR1 WSHSY, CDR2 SAAADI. Trimming removed 0 bases from V and 3 bases from J, with 9 bases in between. This CDR3 spans 14 amino acids. CDR3 sequence reads: CASSESGWGYEQYF. The CDR3 bases are TGCGCCAGCAGTGAGTCTGGGTGGGGCTACGAGCAGTACTTC.

The V and J genes are TRBV20-1 and TRBJ2-7; 9 bases align to TRBD2. The V gene's germline CDR1 is DFQATT and CDR2 SNEGSKA (reference sequence). J was trimmed by 4 bases and V by 6 bases; bases with no gene match: 13. This CDR3 has 15 amino acids. The CDR3: CSAPYSGSGRYEQYF. The CDR3, as DNA: TGCAGTGCCCCCTATAGCGGGAGTGGCAGATACGAGCAGTACTTC.

V is TRBV29-1 and J is TRBJ1-2, with 8 bases fitting TRBD1. This CDR3 is 11 amino acids long. V trimming: 6 bases; J trimming: 7 bases; junction bases outside the gene matches: 4. Germline CDR1 is SQVTM and CDR2 is ANQGSEA. This chain's CDR3 is CSVAQGVGYTF. The CDR3 bases are TGCAGCGTGGCACAGGGGGTTGGCTACACCTTC.

This clonotype came up a few times. The chain joins TRBV28 to TRBJ1-5, with D tentatively TRBD1 (5 bases). V lost 7 bases to trimming and J lost 2 bases, with 21 bases between them. This CDR3 comprises 17 residues. Germline CDR1 is MDHEN and CDR2 is SYDVKM. CDR3 bases: TGTGCCAGCACCCCTTTAGGGGATCCGAGGGGCAATCAGCCCCAGCATTTT. It specifies CASTPLGDPRGNQPQHF.

With regard to this clonotype: The germline gene is not matched at one end of the junction; a read error may be the cause. This chain connects TRBV30 to TRBJ2-7, with D perhaps being TRBD1 or TRBD2 (7 bases each). CDR3 length: 14 amino acids. Germline CDR1 is GTSNPN and CDR2 is SVGIG (reference sequence). This chain's CDR3 is CAWSGRQGDYGQYF. The CDR3 DNA follows: TGTGCCTGGAGTGGAAGGCAGGGGGACTACGGGCAGTACTTC.